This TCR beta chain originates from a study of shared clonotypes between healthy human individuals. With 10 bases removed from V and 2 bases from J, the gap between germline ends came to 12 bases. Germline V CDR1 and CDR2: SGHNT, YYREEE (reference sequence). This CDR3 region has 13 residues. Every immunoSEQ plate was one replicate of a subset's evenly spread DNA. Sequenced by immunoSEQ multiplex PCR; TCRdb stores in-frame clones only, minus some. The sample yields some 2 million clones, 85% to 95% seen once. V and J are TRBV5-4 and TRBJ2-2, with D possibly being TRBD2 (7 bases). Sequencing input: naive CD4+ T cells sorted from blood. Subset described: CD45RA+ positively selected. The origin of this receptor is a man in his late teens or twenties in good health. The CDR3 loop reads CAGRGANTGELFF. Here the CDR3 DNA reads TGTGCCGGCCGGGGGGCTAACACCGGGGAGCTGTTTTTT.